This T cell receptor beta chain was retrieved from a study of human T cells and chemical hapten exposure. There are a few counts of this clonotype. TCRdb reprocessed the RACE reads via MiXCR and lists one record per CDR3 protein. The sample includes a few hundred thousand distinct CDR3 sequences, around 6% of them seen just once. CDR3 length equals 16 residues. The germline V gene has CDR1 MNHNS and CDR2 SASEGT. V lost 2 bases, J lost 4 bases, and 17 bases lay in between. Sample time point: patch test 2, 6 weeks after DPC sensitization. Treatment defined: therapeutic diphenylcyclopropenone sensitization with weekly scalp DPC.

This receptor was identified in a woman younger than 30 with alopecia areata. Some clones in this sample may be carry-over from other donors' samples. The chain recombines TRBV6-1 with TRBJ1-2, with D possibly matching TRBD1 (6 bases). The sequenced sample was whole blood, obtained in connection with sensitization to the hapten diphenylcyclopropenone (DPC). This CDR3 is CASSEQSGGGGYGYTF. CDR3 nucleotide sequence: TGTGCCAGCAGTGAACAATCTGGGGGAGGGGGCTATGGCTACACCTTC.